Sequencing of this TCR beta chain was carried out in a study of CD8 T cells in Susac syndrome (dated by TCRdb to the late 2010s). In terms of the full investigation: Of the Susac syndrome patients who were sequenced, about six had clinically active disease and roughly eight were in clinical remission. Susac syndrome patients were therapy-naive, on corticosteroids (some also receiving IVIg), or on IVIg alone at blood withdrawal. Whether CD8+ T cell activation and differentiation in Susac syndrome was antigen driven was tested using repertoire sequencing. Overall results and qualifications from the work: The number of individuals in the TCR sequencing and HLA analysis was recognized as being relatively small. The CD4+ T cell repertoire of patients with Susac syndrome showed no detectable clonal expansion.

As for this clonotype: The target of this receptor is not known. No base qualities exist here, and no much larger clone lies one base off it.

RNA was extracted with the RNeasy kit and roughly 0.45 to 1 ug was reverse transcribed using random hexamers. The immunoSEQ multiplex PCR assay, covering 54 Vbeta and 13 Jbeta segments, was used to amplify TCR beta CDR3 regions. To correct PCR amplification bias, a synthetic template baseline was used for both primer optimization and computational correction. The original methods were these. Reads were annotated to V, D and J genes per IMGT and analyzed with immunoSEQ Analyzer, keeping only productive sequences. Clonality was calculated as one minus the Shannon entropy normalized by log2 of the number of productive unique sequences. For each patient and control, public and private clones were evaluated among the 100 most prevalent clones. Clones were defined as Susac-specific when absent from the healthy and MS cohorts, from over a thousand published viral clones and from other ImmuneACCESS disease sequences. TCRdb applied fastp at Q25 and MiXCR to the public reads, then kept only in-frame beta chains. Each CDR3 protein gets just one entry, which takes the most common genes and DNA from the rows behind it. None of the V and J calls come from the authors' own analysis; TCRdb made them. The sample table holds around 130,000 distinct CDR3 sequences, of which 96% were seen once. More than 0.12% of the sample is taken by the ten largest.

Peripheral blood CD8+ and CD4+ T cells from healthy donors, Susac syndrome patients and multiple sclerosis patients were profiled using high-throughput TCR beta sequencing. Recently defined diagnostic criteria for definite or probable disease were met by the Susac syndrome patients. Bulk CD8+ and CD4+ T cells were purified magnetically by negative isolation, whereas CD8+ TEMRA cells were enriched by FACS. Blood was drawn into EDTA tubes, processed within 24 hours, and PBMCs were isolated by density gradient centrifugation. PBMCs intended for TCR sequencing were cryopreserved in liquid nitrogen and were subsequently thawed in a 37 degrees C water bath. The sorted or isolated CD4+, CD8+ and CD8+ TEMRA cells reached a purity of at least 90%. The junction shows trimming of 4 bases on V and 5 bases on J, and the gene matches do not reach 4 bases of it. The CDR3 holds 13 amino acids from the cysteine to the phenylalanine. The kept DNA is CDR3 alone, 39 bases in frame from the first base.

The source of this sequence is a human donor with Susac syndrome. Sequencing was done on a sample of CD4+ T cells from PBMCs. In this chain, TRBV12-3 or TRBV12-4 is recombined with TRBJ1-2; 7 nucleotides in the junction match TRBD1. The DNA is TGTGCCAGCAGTTGGGGGACAGATTATGGCTACACCTTC. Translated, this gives CASSWGTDYGYTF.